This entry describes one TCR beta chain. In the original analysis: Reference gene primers were amplified, and this amplification served to estimate nucleated cell counts. Measured with immunoSEQ multiplex PCR; TCRdb has only the in-frame clones, and not every one. V and J calls and clone size are as listed in that table; D and trimming were resolved from the DNA. The repertoire holds about 94,000 clones, with under 90% as singletons. Between the trimmed V and J ends, which lost 8 bases and 3 bases, there was a span of 8 bases. The V gene's germline CDR1 is DFQATT and CDR2 SNEGSKA (reference sequence). CDR3 length: 10 residues. This entry belongs to a study of blood T cell repertoires in COVID-19. Looking at the study overall: There were acute and convalescent COVID-19 samples, and they came from the United States, Italy and Spain. T cells, B-cell-depleted T cells, or PBMCs provided the cDNA or gDNA that served as material.

Sequencing input: peripheral blood. The gene calls are TRBV20-1 and TRBJ2-7, with no clear D. This receptor was taken from a human donor in a cohort sampled during active COVID-19. The CDR3 protein is CSTVRYEQYF. CDR3 in DNA: TGCAGTACCGTGCGCTACGAGCAGTACTTC.